The count of the clone carrying this T cell receptor (beta chain) is one. The target antigen is unknown. The entry originates in a study of blood T cells in healthy people across ages. Whole-study results and caveats: The authors considered diversity estimates from one million T cells to be underestimates.

Then a second PCR, running about 7 to 11 cycles, was carried out with a sample-barcoded 5' primer and a J-beta primer mix. TCRdb re-called the 5' RACE reads with MiXCR, one entry per CDR3 protein. The sample has approximately 1.5 million distinct CDR3 sequences; about 35% are singletons. Samples each yielded at least 5 micrograms of total RNA. This CDR3 is built from 14 residues. The V end lost 4 bases, the J end lost 8 bases, and 17 bases lay between the germline ends. Germline V gene sequence: CDR1 SQVTM, CDR2 ANQGSEA. The clonotype comes from a woman aged 30 to 39 in good health. The chain is built from TRBV29-1 and TRBJ1-4; possibly TRBD1 for D (6 bases). Specimen: blood. The DNA for the CDR3 is TGCAGCGTTGGAGGGGGGGGCCACGGAGAAAAACTGTTTTTT. This translates into CSVGGGGHGEKLFF. The entire variable domain, with the rest obtained from reference TRBV29-1 and TRBJ1-4, is as follows: SAVISQKPSRDICQRGTSLTIQCQVDSQVTMMFWYRQQPGQSLTLIATANQGSEATYESGFVIDKFPISRPNLTFSTLTVSNMSPEDSSIYLCSVGGGGHGEKLFFGSGTQLSVL.